This TCR beta chain was profiled in a study of control samples from healthy donors and cancer patients. This CDR3 contains 17 residues. Germline V gene sequence: CDR1 LNHDA, CDR2 SQIVND (reference sequence). Trimming stripped 3 bases from V and 0 bases from J, with 12 bases between. Method: immunoSEQ multiplex PCR; TCRdb's copy keeps in-frame clones and lacks some. The table includes roughly 450,000 clones, 75% to 95% detected once. The sample consisted of PBMCs. This receptor was obtained from a man in his forties with head and neck cancer. The J gene is TRBJ2-6, the V gene TRBV19; perhaps TRBD1 as D (6 bases). CDR3 region: CASSIWQGSSGANVLTF. DNA of the CDR3: TGTGCCAGTAGTATTTGGCAGGGGAGCTCTGGGGCCAACGTCCTGACTTTC.